This paragraph covers one TCR beta chain sequence. Data came from immunoSEQ multiplex PCR; TCRdb stores just in-frame clones and leaves some out. The sample lists about 72,000 clones, around four fifths seen once, with 2% to 3% in the top ten. This entry belongs to a study of OX40 agonist ivuxolimab in advanced cancers. Study at large: Among those enrolled, mean age was about 58 years (range roughly 23 to 90) and 75% to 85% were male. The study reported partial responses in three patients: one hepatocellular carcinoma, two cutaneous melanoma.

The CDR3 has 15 amino acids. Unmatched junction bases numbered 5, after V lost 3 bases and J lost 2 bases. Germline CDR1 reads MNHEY; CDR2 reads SVGAGI. The V gene is TRBV6-5, the J gene TRBJ2-7, with TRBD2 identical over 9 bases. The receptor comes from an adult with an advanced solid tumor such as melanoma, head and neck, liver or kidney cancer. Sample: CD4+ or CD8+ T cells sorted from blood, taken in a trial of the OX40 agonist ivuxolimab. CDR3 sequence: CASSYSSGKTYEQYF. The CDR3 DNA reads as TGTGCCAGCAGTTATTCTAGCGGGAAGACCTACGAGCAGTACTTC.